These 27 T cell receptor beta chains came from one sample sequenced in a study of blood T cell repertoires in COVID-19. TCRdb's table, derived via immunoSEQ multiplex PCR, lists solely in-frame clones and lacks some. The sample lists some 150,000 clones; around 90% were seen once. The sequenced sample was peripheral blood. These receptors were taken from a man between 60 and 75 years old with acute or convalescent COVID-19.

As DNA, the CDR3 is TGCAGCGTTGCCCCGGGAGGGAATAGCAATCAGCCCCAGCATTTT. This gives the protein CSVAPGGNSNQPQHF. The chain carries TRBV29-1 and TRBJ1-5; D ambiguous. The V end lost 4 bases, the J end lost 0 bases, and 13 bases lay between the germline ends. The CDR3 is 15 amino acids. Germline V CDR1 and CDR2: SQVTM, ANQGSEA.

The chain recombines TRBV4-3 with TRBJ2-7; 9 bases match TRBD2. Germline CDR1 LGHNA, CDR2 YSLEER. This CDR3 is built from 15 residues. The trim removed 4 bases at V and 0 bases at J, leaving 4 bases unmatched. CDR3 protein: CASSRMTSGSYEQYF. The CDR3 region has the DNA TGCGCCAGCAGCCGAATGACTAGCGGCTCCTACGAGCAGTACTTC.

The rearrangement uses TRBV27 and TRBJ2-1, with 8 bases fitting TRBD2. The CDR3 consists of 14 residues. CDR1 MNHEY and CDR2 SMNVEV come from the germline V gene (reference sequence). The V segment lost 7 bases and the J segment 7 bases; nucleotides outside the gene matches: 9. The CDR3 loop reads CASTFGGASNEQFF. CDR3 bases: TGTGCCAGCACTTTCGGGGGGGCCTCTAATGAGCAGTTCTTC.

The chain is built from TRBV30 and TRBJ1-1, with 7 bases lining up with TRBD1. The CDR3 covers 13 residues. Per germline, CDR1 GTSNPN and CDR2 SVGIG (reference sequence). After removal of 2 bases from V and 0 bases from J, the junction contained 0 bases not matched to a gene. This chain's CDR3 is CAWSTGVNTEAFF. CDR3 DNA: TGTGCCTGGAGTACAGGGGTGAACACTGAAGCTTTCTTT. Using reference TRBV30 and TRBJ1-1 for the parts outside the CDR3, the full variable domain is SQTIHQWPATLVQPVGSPLSLECTVEGTSNPNLYWYRQAAGRGLQLLFYSVGIGQISSEVPQNLSASRPQDRQFILSSKKLLLSDSGFYLCAWSTGVNTEAFFGQGTRLTVV.

J is TRBJ1-1 and V is TRBV5-8; TRBD1 agrees at 8 bases. The germline V gene has CDR1 SGHTS and CDR2 YDEGEE. Trimming at V came to 6 bases and at J to 0 bases, leaving 7 bases not matched to a gene. The CDR3 runs to 15 residues. In nucleotides, the CDR3 is TGTGCCAGCACCCATTGGACAGGGATGAACACTGAAGCTTTCTTT. It translates to CASTHWTGMNTEAFF.

There are a few counts of this clone. The chain links TRBV6-2 or TRBV6-3 to TRBJ1-1; the D gene is possibly TRBD1 (5 bases). This CDR3 contains 15 residues. Trimming shortened V by 5 bases and J by 0 bases, and 13 bases separated the two germline ends. Germline V lookup: CDR1 MNHEY, CDR2 SVGEGT. This CDR3 reads CASSSPATVNTEAFF. In DNA, the CDR3 is TGTGCCAGCAGTAGTCCGGCGACAGTGAACACTGAAGCTTTCTTT.

This clone showed up just once. V gene TRBV7-3 combines with J gene TRBJ2-3; possible D gene TRBD1, 5 bases. The CDR3 is 14 residues long. V lost 5 bases and J lost 2, with 11 bases in between. Germline V CDR1 and CDR2: SGHTA, FQGTGA. The DNA of the CDR3 is TGTGCCAGCAGCCTGCGACAGTCCACAGATACGCAGTATTTT. Translation gives CASSLRQSTDTQYF. The full variable domain, its missing parts supplied by reference TRBV7-3 and TRBJ2-3, is GAGVSQTPSNKVTEKGKYVELRCDPISGHTALYWYRQSLGQGPEFLIYFQGTGAADDSGLPNDRFFAVRPEGSVSTLKIQRTERGDSAVYLCASSLRQSTDTQYFGPGTRLTVL.

This sequence joins TRBV5-4 and TRBJ1-2; D is undetermined. Germline CDR1 and CDR2: SGHNT and YYREEE (reference sequence). The CDR3 spans 14 residues. Trimming took 6 bases from V and 0 from J, leaving 12 bases between them. CDR3 sequence: CASTRGSANYGYTF. CDR3 in DNA: TGTGCCAGCACCCGGGGTTCAGCTAACTATGGCTACACCTTC.

The gene calls are TRBV6-6 and TRBJ2-7, with 7 positions matching TRBD2. CDR1 MNHNY and CDR2 SVGAGI come from the germline V gene (reference sequence). This CDR3 contains 16 residues. J gave up 2 bases and V 6 bases, and 13 bases lay outside the gene matches. CDR3 sequence: CASSEGRAGPTYEQYF. CDR3 bases: TGTGCCAGCAGCGAGGGTAGAGCGGGGCCTACCTACGAGCAGTACTTC.

This chain connects TRBV7-2 to TRBJ1-1; D perhaps matches TRBD1 (6 bases). The CDR3 totals 16 residues. Germline loops: CDR1 SGHTA, CDR2 FQGNSA. The V end lost 5 bases, the J end lost 1 base, and 17 bases lay between the germline ends. The CDR3 here is CASSAGARGRNTEAFF. The CDR3 DNA reads TGTGCCAGCAGCGCGGGAGCCAGGGGTAGGAACACTGAAGCTTTCTTT. The full variable domain, in which reference TRBV7-2 and TRBJ1-1 provide the parts outside the CDR3, is GAGVSQSPSNKVTEKGKDVELRCDPISGHTALYWYRQSLGQGLEFLIYFQGNSAPDKSGLPSDRFSAERTGGSVSTLTIQRTQQEDSAVYLCASSAGARGRNTEAFFGQGTRLTVV.

The V call is TRBV18, the J call TRBJ1-1; 9 bases fit TRBD1. Germline CDR1 reads KGHSH; CDR2 reads LQKENI. The CDR3 spans 14 residues. The V gene end was trimmed by 6 bases and the J gene end by 3 bases; junction bases not matched to a gene: 5. CDR3 DNA: TGTGCCAGCTCGAAGGACAGGGGCGACACTGAAGCTTTCTTT. As protein: CASSKDRGDTEAFF. Filled out from reference TRBV18 and TRBJ1-1, the complete variable domain reads NAGVMQNPRHLVRRRGQEARLRCSPMKGHSHVYWYRQLPEEGLKFMVYLQKENIIDESGMPKERFSAEFPKEGPSILRIQQVVRGDSAAYFCASSKDRGDTEAFFGQGTRLTVV.

This clone occurred once. The CDR3 sequence: CAISSGAYEQYF. CDR3 nucleotide sequence: TGTGCCATCAGTTCCGGGGCCTACGAGCAGTACTTC. The J gene is TRBJ2-7, the V gene TRBV10-3, with D tentatively TRBD2 (5 bases). The CDR3 runs 12 residues. V was shortened by 5 bases and J by 2 bases, with 7 bases between the two germline ends. Per the germline V gene, CDR1 is ENHRY and CDR2 is SYGVKD.

The gene calls are TRBV9 and TRBJ2-1, with D possibly TRBD1 on 5 matching bases. Trimming removed 1 base from V and 5 bases from J, with 13 bases in between. Per germline, CDR1 SGDLS and CDR2 YYNGEE. The CDR3 has 15 residues. CDR3 protein: CASSVSGITDNEQFF. CDR3 nucleotides: TGTGCCAGCAGCGTATCAGGGATTACCGACAATGAGCAGTTCTTC.

CDR3 in DNA: TGTGCCAGCCGACTAGCGGGCCAGCCTTACAATGAGCAGTTCTTC. This translates into CASRLAGQPYNEQFF. V and J are TRBV18 and TRBJ2-1; 10 nucleotides line up with TRBD2. The V gene end was trimmed by 8 bases and the J gene end by 4 bases; junction bases not matched to a gene: 8. Per germline, CDR1 KGHSH and CDR2 LQKENI. This CDR3 is built from 15 residues.

The rearrangement links TRBV6-6 to TRBJ1-4; D possibly corresponds to TRBD1 (5 bases). CDR3 size: 15 residues. V lost 5 bases and J lost 4, with 14 bases in between. CDR1 is MNHNY and CDR2 is SVGAGI in the germline V gene (reference sequence). The CDR3 protein is CASSPRQTFNEKLFF. Here the CDR3 DNA reads TGTGCCAGCAGTCCGAGACAGACCTTTAATGAAAAACTGTTTTTT.

V is TRBV3-1 (or the pseudogene TRBV3-2) and J is TRBJ1-5, with TRBD1 identical over 8 bases. The V and J ends lost 1 base and 8 bases, in that order; junction bases with no gene match: 4. Germline V gene sequence: CDR1 LGHDT, CDR2 YNNKEL (reference sequence). The CDR3 has 14 residues. As DNA, the CDR3 is TGTGCCAGCAGCCAAGGACAGGGGAGAGAGCCCCAGCATTTT. It encodes CASSQGQGREPQHF.

The CDR3 loop is CASSLDPGLQIRFF. The CDR3 coding sequence is TGTGCCAGCAGCCTCGATCCGGGACTGCAAATTCGGTTCTTC. This chain links TRBV7-8 with TRBJ2-1; a weak D match, TRBD2 (6 bases). The CDR3 spans 14 residues. The germline V gene encodes CDR1 SGHVS and CDR2 FQNEAQ. The V end lost 5 bases, the J end lost 15 bases, and 23 bases lay between the germline ends. Full variable domain (missing parts from reference TRBV7-8 and TRBJ2-1): GAGVSQSPRYKVAKRGQDVALRCDPISGHVSLFWYQQALGQGPEFLTYFQNEAQLDKSGLPSDRFFAERPEGSVSTLKIQRTQQEDSAVYLCASSLDPGLQIRFFGPGTRLTVL.

The chain couples TRBV5-1 to TRBJ2-2; 8 bases fit TRBD1. Losses at the gene ends were 4 bases for V and 1 base for J; bases not matched to a gene: 3. From germline, CDR1 is SGHRS and CDR2 YFSETQ. The CDR3 runs to 15 residues. The DNA of the CDR3 is TGCGCCAGCAGCCGGGACAGGTTGAACACCGGGGAGCTGTTTTTT. This translates into CASSRDRLNTGELFF.

This CDR3 is CASSLSGAFSGNTIYF. For the CDR3, the DNA is TGTGCCAGCAGCTTGAGCGGGGCGTTCTCTGGAAACACCATATATTTT. The V gene is TRBV7-2, the J gene TRBJ1-3; TRBD1 might be the D (5 bases). The V end lost 3 bases, the J end lost 0 bases, and 12 bases lay between the germline ends. Germline V lookup: CDR1 SGHTA, CDR2 FQGNSA. This CDR3 is 16 amino acids long.

V usage is TRBV27 and J usage is TRBJ1-5, with TRBD1 identical over 7 bases. Germline loops: CDR1 MNHEY, CDR2 SMNVEV (reference sequence). The CDR3 contains 14 residues. The V segment lost 6 bases and the J segment 3 bases; nucleotides outside the gene matches: 5. The CDR3: CASRRDSYNQPQHF. DNA of the CDR3: TGTGCCAGCAGGAGGGACAGCTACAATCAGCCCCAGCATTTT.

This chain uses TRBV18 with TRBJ1-5, with 10 positions matching TRBD1. After removal of 5 bases from V and 4 bases from J, the junction contained 5 bases not matched to a gene. This CDR3 is 15 amino acids long. Germline CDR1 and CDR2: KGHSH and LQKENI. The CDR3 here is CASSTTGGQNQPQHF. The DNA of the CDR3 is TGTGCCAGCTCAACGACAGGGGGCCAGAATCAGCCCCAGCATTTT. Full variable domain (outside the CDR3, taken from reference TRBV18 and TRBJ1-5): NAGVMQNPRHLVRRRGQEARLRCSPMKGHSHVYWYRQLPEEGLKFMVYLQKENIIDESGMPKERFSAEFPKEGPSILRIQQVVRGDSAAYFCASSTTGGQNQPQHFGDGTRLSIL.

This sequence joins TRBV7-9 and TRBJ1-1; D is uncertain. Germline V CDR1 and CDR2: SEHNR, FQNEAQ (reference sequence). V lost 6 bases and J lost 7, with 12 bases in between. CDR3 length: 12 residues. In DNA form, the CDR3 reads TGTGCCAGCAGTCGTAAGGAGAATGAAGCTTTCTTT. Translation: CASSRKENEAFF.

This chain links TRBV7-2 with TRBJ2-1; 8 positions match TRBD2. V was pared by 1 base and J by 11 bases, with 10 bases of the junction left unmatched. The CDR3 extends over 15 amino acids. Germline V CDR1 and CDR2: SGHTA, FQGNSA. The DNA of the CDR3 is TGTGCCAGCAGCTTAGAAGCGGGGGCCCAGGGGAAGCAGTTCTTC. It yields the protein CASSLEAGAQGKQFF.

This clone was found a few times. The chain employs TRBV5-4 and TRBJ1-2, with a possible D match to TRBD1 (5 bases). The germline CDR1 and CDR2 sequences are SGHNT and YYREEE (reference sequence). This CDR3 region has 14 residues. V shed 0 bases and J shed 8 bases, with 14 bases lying between them. CDR3 nucleotide sequence: TGTGCCAGCAGCTTGGCACGGCAGGGCGGCGGCTACACCTTC. Protein: CASSLARQGGGYTF.

The chain employs TRBV6-4 and TRBJ2-1; 11 bases match TRBD1. The germline V gene encodes CDR1 MRHNA and CDR2 SNTAGT. The length of the CDR3 is 15 residues. V lost 4 bases, J lost 6 bases, and 5 bases stayed unmatched. This chain's CDR3 is CASSATGTGGNEQFF. The CDR3 DNA reads as TGTGCCAGCAGTGCCACCGGGACAGGGGGCAATGAGCAGTTCTTC.

A few counts support this clone. This chain joins TRBV3-1 (or the pseudogene TRBV3-2) and TRBJ2-2, with 9 bases aligning to TRBD1. Germline V lookup: CDR1 LGHDT, CDR2 YNNKEL (reference sequence). CDR3 size: 15 residues. V dropped 5 bases and J dropped 7; count of bases not matched to a gene: 8. The CDR3 sequence is CASSSGTGILGELFF. The CDR3, as DNA: TGTGCCAGCAGCTCCGGGACAGGGATTCTCGGGGAGCTGTTTTTT.

The chain joins TRBV19 to TRBJ1-5; 8 bases line up with TRBD1. Germline-derived CDR1 and CDR2 are LNHDA and SQIVND (reference sequence). The CDR3 is 15 residues long. Trimming removed 4 bases from V and 3 bases from J; junction bases left unmatched: 5. CDR3 sequence: CASSKPQGVNQPQHF. As DNA, the CDR3 is TGTGCCAGTAGTAAGCCACAGGGGGTCAATCAGCCCCAGCATTTT.